These 13 T cell receptor beta chains were all obtained from the same sample, sequenced in a study of blood T cell repertoires in COVID-19. Sequenced by immunoSEQ multiplex PCR; TCRdb stores in-frame clones only, minus some. In the table there are under 150,000 clones, 70% to 90% of which are singletons. Material for sequencing was peripheral blood. Source of these receptors: a woman aged 60-75 years with COVID-19, enrolled during active disease.

The rearrangement joins TRBV7-2 to TRBJ2-7; tentative D call: TRBD2 (6 bases). Germline V gene data show CDR1 as SGHTA and CDR2 as FQGNSA. There are 15 residues in the CDR3. The V and J ends lost 3 bases and 3 bases respectively, with 15 bases between them. CDR3 coding DNA: TGTGCCAGCAGCTTCAGGAGGGACCGAAACTACGAGCAGTACTTC. It yields the protein CASSFRRDRNYEQYF.

The rearrangement uses TRBV7-9 and TRBJ1-2; D ambiguous. CDR1 SEHNR and CDR2 FQNEAQ come from the germline V gene (reference sequence). This CDR3 has 12 amino acids. The ends were cut back, 5 bases at V and 3 bases at J, with 7 bases in the middle. The CDR3 spells CASSEGDYGYTF. As DNA, the CDR3 is TGTGCCAGCAGCGAGGGCGACTATGGCTACACCTTC.

This clone was seen a single time. CDR3 loop: CASSYSDSLAYEQYF. CDR3 nucleotides: TGTGCCAGCAGTTACTCGGACAGCCTCGCCTACGAGCAGTACTTC. The chain combines TRBV6-6 with TRBJ2-7; tentative D call: TRBD1 (6 bases). The germline V gene has CDR1 MNHNY and CDR2 SVGAGI (reference sequence). With 0 bases removed from V and 2 bases from J, the gap between germline ends came to 11 bases. The CDR3 runs 15 residues.

V usage is TRBV29-1 and J usage is TRBJ2-7; 7 positions match TRBD1. The length of the CDR3 is 13 residues. J lost 2 bases, V lost 6 bases, and 7 bases had no gene match. Germline V gene lookup returns CDR1 SQVTM and CDR2 ANQGSEA. CDR3 protein: CSVARQGTYEQYF. In nucleotides, the CDR3 is TGCAGCGTCGCACGACAGGGCACCTACGAGCAGTACTTC.

The chain carries TRBV29-1 and TRBJ2-5; 7 nucleotides agree with TRBD1. CDR3 length: 12 residues. From germline, CDR1 is SQVTM and CDR2 ANQGSEA. The J segment lost 3 bases and the V segment lost 8 bases, leaving 6 bases of the junction unmatched. This CDR3 is CSLITGEETQYF. CDR3 DNA sequence: TGCAGCCTTATTACAGGGGAAGAGACCCAGTACTTC. Filled out from reference TRBV29-1 and TRBJ2-5, the complete variable domain reads SAVISQKPSRDICQRGTSLTIQCQVDSQVTMMFWYRQQPGQSLTLIATANQGSEATYESGFVIDKFPISRPNLTFSTLTVSNMSPEDSSIYLCSLITGEETQYFGPGTRLLVL.

This clone was recorded a few times. The chain has TRBV7-3 and TRBJ2-7, with 7 nucleotides matching TRBD1. Germline assignment: CDR1 SGHTA and CDR2 FQGTGA. V was clipped by 2 bases and J by 4 bases; unmatched bases: 5. CDR3 length: 14 amino acids. Here the CDR3 reads CASSLQTGEYEQYF. DNA of the CDR3: TGTGCCAGCAGCTTACAAACAGGGGAGTACGAGCAGTACTTC.

As regards this clone: The same CDR3 arises from other DNA sequences in this sample as well. The chain links TRBV11-2 to TRBJ1-5; the D is unclear. Deletions cut 5 bases from V and 7 bases from J, with 9 bases between. This CDR3 spans 12 amino acids. Germline CDR1 is SGHAT and CDR2 is FQNNGV. CDR3 region: CASSHERQPQHF. The CDR3 nucleotides are TGTGCCAGCAGCCATGAACGGCAGCCCCAGCATTTT.

The V and J genes are TRBV3-1 (or the pseudogene TRBV3-2) and TRBJ2-3; 7 positions agree with TRBD2. Germline CDR1 is LGHDT and CDR2 is YNNKEL (reference sequence). With 0 bases clipped from V and 2 bases from J, the junction kept 8 bases outside the gene matches. The CDR3 extends over 17 amino acids. For the CDR3, the DNA is TGTGCCAGCAGCCAAGATCGGGGAGGGCGGTACACAGATACGCAGTATTTT. This sequence encodes CASSQDRGGRYTDTQYF.

The rearrangement uses TRBV4-1 and TRBJ1-5, with no clear D. Germline CDR1 MGHRA, CDR2 YSYEKL. This CDR3 spans 13 amino acids. With 0 bases removed from V and 9 bases from J, the gap between germline ends came to 9 bases. Written as DNA, the CDR3 is TGCGCCAGCAGCCAAGATCTACGTTTGCCCCAGCATTTT. Protein product: CASSQDLRLPQHF.

V and J are TRBV7-8 and TRBJ2-5; the match to TRBD1 covers 9 bases. V gave up 4 bases and J gave up 1 base; unmatched junction bases: 10. This CDR3 has 17 residues. Germline CDR1 reads SGHVS; CDR2 reads FQNEAQ. The CDR3 sequence is CASSSGRQGGAQETQYF. CDR3 nucleotides: TGTGCCAGCAGCTCCGGCCGACAGGGGGGCGCCCAAGAGACCCAGTACTTC. Filled out from reference TRBV7-8 and TRBJ2-5, the complete variable domain reads GAGVSQSPRYKVAKRGQDVALRCDPISGHVSLFWYQQALGQGPEFLTYFQNEAQLDKSGLPSDRFFAERPEGSVSTLKIQRTQQEDSAVYLCASSSGRQGGAQETQYFGPGTRLLVL.

The chain combines TRBV27 with TRBJ2-3; D gene uncertain. The V and J ends lost 6 bases and 5 bases respectively, with 12 bases between them. The CDR3 covers 13 residues. The germline V gene encodes CDR1 MNHEY and CDR2 SMNVEV (reference sequence). CDR3 amino acids: CASRYVAGDTQYF. The CDR3 coding sequence is TGTGCCAGCAGATATGTAGCTGGAGATACGCAGTATTTT.

This chain uses TRBV15 with TRBJ1-2, with 7 bases that match TRBD1. V shed 1 base, J shed 4 bases, and the junction held 6 bases outside the gene matches. The CDR3 is made up of 15 amino acids. The germline V gene has CDR1 LNHNV and CDR2 YYDKDF (reference sequence). CDR3 DNA: TGTGCCACCAGCAGAGGAGGGACAGCCAGCTATGGCTACACCTTC. Translation: CATSRGGTASYGYTF.

V gene TRBV29-1 combines with J gene TRBJ1-3; D is ambiguous. V lost 4 bases to trimming and J lost 0 bases, with 7 bases between them. The CDR3 is made up of 13 amino acids. Germline CDR1 reads SQVTM; CDR2 reads ANQGSEA. CDR3 in amino acids: CSVAQSSGNTIYF. In DNA form, the CDR3 reads TGCAGCGTTGCACAGAGCTCTGGAAACACCATATATTTT. Drawing the rest from reference TRBV29-1 and TRBJ1-3, the complete variable domain is SAVISQKPSRDICQRGTSLTIQCQVDSQVTMMFWYRQQPGQSLTLIATANQGSEATYESGFVIDKFPISRPNLTFSTLTVSNMSPEDSSIYLCSVAQSSGNTIYFGEGSWLTVV.